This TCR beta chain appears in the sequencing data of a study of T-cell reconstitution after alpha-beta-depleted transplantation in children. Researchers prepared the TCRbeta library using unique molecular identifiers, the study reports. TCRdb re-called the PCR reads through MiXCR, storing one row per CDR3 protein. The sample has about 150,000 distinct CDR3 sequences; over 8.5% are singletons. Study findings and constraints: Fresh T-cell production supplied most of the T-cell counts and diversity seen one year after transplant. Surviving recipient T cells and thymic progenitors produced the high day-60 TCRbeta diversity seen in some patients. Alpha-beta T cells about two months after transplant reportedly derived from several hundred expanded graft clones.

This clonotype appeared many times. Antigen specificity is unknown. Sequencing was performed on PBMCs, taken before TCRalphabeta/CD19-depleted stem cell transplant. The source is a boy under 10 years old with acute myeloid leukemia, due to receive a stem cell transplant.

The CDR3 here is CASSLSIEHNEQFF. The CDR3 nucleotides are TGTGCCAGCAGTTTATCGATAGAACACAATGAGCAGTTCTTC. V is TRBV27 and J is TRBJ2-1; D call uncertain. The CDR3 is made up of 14 amino acids. Trimming left V 0 bases short and J 5 bases short, with 8 bases between. From germline, CDR1 is MNHEY and CDR2 SMNVEV (reference sequence).